This T cell receptor (beta chain) was captured in a study of graft-versus-host responses after intestinal transplantation. The assay was immunoSEQ multiplex PCR, and TCRdb's table has in-frame clones only and misses some. The sample consists of around 96,000 clones, roughly nine tenths of them appearing once. CDR3 length equals 18 residues. The V gene's germline CDR1 is LGHNT and CDR2 FRNRAP. Germline trimming cut 1 base from V and 2 bases from J; bases unmatched to any gene: 9. A single count supports this clone. Its antigen is currently unknown. Study-wide results and limits: There was an association between peak levels of circulating GvH clones and early post-transplant HvG declines.

The source was unstimulated CD4+ T cells sorted from spleen or lymph node cells, collected before intestinal transplant. The clonotype originates from a human donor who received an intestinal transplant. The V call is TRBV12-5, the J call TRBJ2-7, with 12 bases lining up with TRBD2. CDR3 region: CASGLGPLLAGGPYEQYF. DNA of the CDR3: TGTGCTAGTGGTTTGGGGCCCTTACTAGCGGGGGGTCCCTACGAGCAGTACTTC.